One T cell receptor (beta chain) is described in this entry. Its antigen is not identified. Some clones are missing from TCRdb's copy, which holds only in-frame ones; the method was immunoSEQ multiplex PCR. The sample has about 2.4 million clones, more than 85% seen once. V dropped 6 bases and J dropped 7; count of bases not matched to a gene: 16. Germline CDR1 is SGHRS and CDR2 is YFSETQ. The CDR3 covers 15 residues. These data are taken from a study of shared clonotypes between healthy human individuals. The study, taken as a whole, reports: Sampling was confined to blood; repertoires within tissues likely differ. Clonotypes shared by all four sorted-subset donors had higher generation probabilities than non-shared clonotypes. Donor scarcity curtailed the genetic and exposure-history diversity represented herein. The sharing of approximately 4.6% of naive CD4 clonotypes was seen across several donors.

Material for sequencing was naive CD4+ T cells from PBMCs. Subset reported: CD45RA+ positively selected. The rearrangement links TRBV5-1 to TRBJ2-7; 7 bases are shared with TRBD2. This clonotype was obtained from a man aged 18 to 35 in good health. Some clones in this sample may be carry-over from other donors' samples. CDR3 loop: CASTRPSGGEGEQYF. The CDR3 region has the DNA TGCGCCAGCACCCGACCCTCGGGGGGAGAGGGGGAGCAGTACTTC.